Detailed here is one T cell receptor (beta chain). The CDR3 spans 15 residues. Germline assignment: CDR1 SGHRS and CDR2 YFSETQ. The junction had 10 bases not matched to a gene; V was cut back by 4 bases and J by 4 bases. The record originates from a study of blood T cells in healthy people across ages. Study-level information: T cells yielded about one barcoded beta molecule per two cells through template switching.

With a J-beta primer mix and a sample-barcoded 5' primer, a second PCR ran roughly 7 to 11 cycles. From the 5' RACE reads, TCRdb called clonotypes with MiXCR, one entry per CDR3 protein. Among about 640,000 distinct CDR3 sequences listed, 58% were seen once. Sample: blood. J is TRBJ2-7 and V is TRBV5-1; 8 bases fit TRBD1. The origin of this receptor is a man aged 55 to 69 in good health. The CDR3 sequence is CASSLSGQAGYEQYF. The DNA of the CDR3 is TGCGCCAGCAGCCTGTCGGGACAGGCCGGGTACGAGCAGTACTTC.